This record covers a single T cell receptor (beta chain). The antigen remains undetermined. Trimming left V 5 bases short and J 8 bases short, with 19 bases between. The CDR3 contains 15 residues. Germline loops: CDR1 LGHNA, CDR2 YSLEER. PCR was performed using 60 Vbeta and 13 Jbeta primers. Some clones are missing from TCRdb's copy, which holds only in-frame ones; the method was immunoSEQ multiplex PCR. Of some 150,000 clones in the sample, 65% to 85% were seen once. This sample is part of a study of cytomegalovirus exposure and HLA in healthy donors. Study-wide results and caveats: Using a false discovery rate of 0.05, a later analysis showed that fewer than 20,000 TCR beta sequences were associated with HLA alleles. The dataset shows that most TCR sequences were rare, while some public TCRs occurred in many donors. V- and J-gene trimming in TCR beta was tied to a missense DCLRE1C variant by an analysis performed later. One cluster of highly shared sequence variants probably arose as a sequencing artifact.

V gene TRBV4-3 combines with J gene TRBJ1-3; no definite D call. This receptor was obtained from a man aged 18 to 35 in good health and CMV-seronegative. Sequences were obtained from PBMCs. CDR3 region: CASSKLRERRDTIYF. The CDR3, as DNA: TGCGCCAGCAGCAAACTTAGGGAGCGGCGGGACACCATATATTTT.